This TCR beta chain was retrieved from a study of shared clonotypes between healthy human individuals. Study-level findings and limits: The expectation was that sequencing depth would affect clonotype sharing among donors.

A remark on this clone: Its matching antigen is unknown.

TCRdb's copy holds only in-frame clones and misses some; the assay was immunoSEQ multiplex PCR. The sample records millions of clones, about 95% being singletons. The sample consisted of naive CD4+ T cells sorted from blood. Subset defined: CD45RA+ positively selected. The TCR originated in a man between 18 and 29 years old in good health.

The DNA for the CDR3 is TGTGCCAGCAGCCATACGGGCCTAGGGCTCTACGAGCAGTACTTC. Translation gives CASSHTGLGLYEQYF. The V call is TRBV11-2, the J call TRBJ2-7; D is unresolved. Germline V lookup: CDR1 SGHAT, CDR2 FQNNGV. This CDR3 has 15 amino acids. Trimming left V 5 bases short and J 3 bases short, with 17 bases between.